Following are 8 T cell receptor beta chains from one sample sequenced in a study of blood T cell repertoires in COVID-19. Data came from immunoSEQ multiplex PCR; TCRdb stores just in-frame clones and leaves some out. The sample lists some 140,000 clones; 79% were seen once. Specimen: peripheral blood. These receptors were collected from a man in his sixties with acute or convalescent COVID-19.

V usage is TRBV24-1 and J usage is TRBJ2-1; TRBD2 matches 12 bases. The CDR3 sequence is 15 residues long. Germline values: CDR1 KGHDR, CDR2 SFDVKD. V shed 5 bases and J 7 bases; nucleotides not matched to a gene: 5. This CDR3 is CATSGGTSGRNEQFF. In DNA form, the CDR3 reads TGTGCCACCAGTGGGGGAACTAGCGGGAGGAATGAGCAGTTCTTC.

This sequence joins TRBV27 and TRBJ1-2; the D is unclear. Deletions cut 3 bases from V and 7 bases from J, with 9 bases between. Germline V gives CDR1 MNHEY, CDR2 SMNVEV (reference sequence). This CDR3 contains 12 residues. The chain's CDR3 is CASSFPGSGYTF. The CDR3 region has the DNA TGTGCCAGCAGTTTTCCGGGTTCTGGCTACACCTTC.

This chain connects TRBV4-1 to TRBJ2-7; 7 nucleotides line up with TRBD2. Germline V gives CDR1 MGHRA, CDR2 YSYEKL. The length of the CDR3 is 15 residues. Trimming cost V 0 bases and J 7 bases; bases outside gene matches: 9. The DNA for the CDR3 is TGCGCCAGCAGCCAAGATCGCGGCACCGGGGGGGAGCAGTACTTC. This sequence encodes CASSQDRGTGGEQYF.

The CDR3 DNA reads as TGTGCCAGCAGCGTAGGATTGGCAGGAGCCGAGGGCACCATATATTTT. Amino acid sequence: CASSVGLAGAEGTIYF. This rearrangement joins TRBV9 to TRBJ1-3; D remains ambiguous. The V end was cut by 0 bases, the J end by 9 bases, with 19 bases between. The CDR3 runs 16 residues. The V gene's germline CDR1 is SGDLS and CDR2 YYNGEE.

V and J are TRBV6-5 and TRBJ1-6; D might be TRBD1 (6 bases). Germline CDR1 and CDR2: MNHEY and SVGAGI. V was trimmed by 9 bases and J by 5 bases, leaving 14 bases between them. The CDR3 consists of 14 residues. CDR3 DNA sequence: TGTGCCAGTTTAGGACAGTTAAATAATTCACCCCTCCACTTT. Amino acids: CASLGQLNNSPLHF.

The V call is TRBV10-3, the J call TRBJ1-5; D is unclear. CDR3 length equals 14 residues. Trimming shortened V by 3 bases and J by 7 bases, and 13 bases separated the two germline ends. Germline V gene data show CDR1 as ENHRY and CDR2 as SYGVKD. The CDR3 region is CAISELMGSQPQHF. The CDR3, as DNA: TGTGCCATCAGTGAATTGATGGGCAGCCAGCCCCAGCATTTT.

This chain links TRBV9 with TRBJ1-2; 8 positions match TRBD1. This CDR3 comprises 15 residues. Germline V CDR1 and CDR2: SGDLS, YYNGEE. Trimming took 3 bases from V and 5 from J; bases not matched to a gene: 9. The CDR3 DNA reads TGTGCCAGCAGCGAAACCGGGACAGGCCTTTATGGCTACACCTTC. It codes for CASSETGTGLYGYTF. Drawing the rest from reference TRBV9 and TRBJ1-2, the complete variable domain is DSGVTQTPKHLITATGQRVTLRCSPRSGDLSVYWYQQSLDQGLQFLIQYYNGEERAKGNILERFSAQQFPDLHSELNLSSLELGDSALYFCASSETGTGLYGYTFGSGTRLTVV.

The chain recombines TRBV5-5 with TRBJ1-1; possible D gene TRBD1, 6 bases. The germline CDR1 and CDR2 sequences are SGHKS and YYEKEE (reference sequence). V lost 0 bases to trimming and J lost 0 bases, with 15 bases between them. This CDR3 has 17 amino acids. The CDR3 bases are TGTGCCAGCAGCTTGGTCGTGGACAGCGTAATGAACACTGAAGCTTTCTTT. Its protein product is CASSLVVDSVMNTEAFF.